This record covers a single T cell receptor (beta chain). The antigen it binds to is not known. Base qualities are not at hand, and no much larger clone is one base apart. The data were taken from a study of cytomegalovirus exposure and HLA in healthy donors (dated by TCRdb to about 2017). Regarding the complete study: In an earlier analysis of approximately 500 of the donors, around 300 Gb of sequence data and roughly 100 million unique TCR beta sequences from roughly 200 million T cells were reported. Around 320 gigabases of sequencing data and approximately 85 million unique TCR sequences were included in an early release covering roughly 700 HLA-typed donors. Of the approximately 400 genotyped donors, 65% to 90% fell in the genetic ancestry cluster associated with self-reported Caucasian donors. The study aimed to test whether signatures of past pathogen exposure could be identified by cataloging public T cell receptors. The study used immunosequencing to profile the T cell repertoires of approximately 650 subjects and linked those repertoires to cytomegalovirus serostatus. Along with the roughly 670-subject first cohort, a separate validation cohort of approximately 110 different subjects was used. The study combined high-throughput TCR immunosequencing, statistical association of individual TCRs with disease status, and machine learning to predict cytomegalovirus infection status. To study patterns of TCR occurrence, a later analysis re-analyzed previously published TCR beta repertoires from just over 650 donors and added high-resolution HLA genotyping. In the later analysis, no new phenotypic data were used to find candidate immune exposures; instead, reliance was placed on TCR beta sequences and their occurrence across donors. An earlier analysis of some 500 of the donors applied high-throughput TCR beta sequencing to assess whether each TCR beta V gene segment acted as functional or pseudogenic. Donor age, sex, ethnicity and CMV serostatus were collected together with the repertoire data. Genome-wide SNP genotypes for about three fifths of the roughly 670 donors were used in a later genetic analysis, which treated that subset as a discovery cohort. Every discovery cohort repertoire had been produced on one sequencing platform. Class I and class II HLA loci were covered by the typing at four-digit resolution. The number of donors typed differed by locus, with roughly 620-640 for A, B, C, DRB1 and DQB1, around 520 for DQA1, approximately 570 for DPA1, and 450 to 480 for DPB1. About five DR-DQ haplotypes were handled as single units for association and clustering because linkage in the cohort was strong. Across about 370 genotyped donors of the cohort, an average of about 220,000 unique TCR beta nucleotide sequences per donor were sequenced, and roughly a sixth of those sequences were non-productive.

Libraries were constructed by the immunoSEQ multiplex PCR assay. For the multiplex PCR, a mixture combining 60 forward primers for TCR Vbeta segments and 13 reverse primers for TCR Jbeta segments was used. The CDR3 region of rearranged TCR beta genes was amplified from genomic DNA by a multiplex PCR assay. The Illumina HiSeq System was used to sequence the amplified TCR beta libraries as 87-base-pair reads. The authors' analysis ran thus. In a later analysis, roughly 80 million unique TCR beta chains were counted across the 500 to 850 repertoires, and roughly 11 million of these chains were shared by at least two donors. A nearest-neighbor algorithm error-corrected the raw reads and collapsed the reads into unique sequences, merging closely related sequences to remove PCR and sequencing errors. To assign V, D and J gene segments, CDR3 sequences were aligned to IMGT reference sequences. Each retained sequence needed at least a six-nucleotide match to both a V gene segment and a J gene segment. Rearrangements were called productive when the CDR3 lacked stop codons and stayed in frame with V and J; all others were non-productive. CDR3 was defined according to IMGT convention as the region running from the second conserved V-encoded cysteine to the conserved J-encoded phenylalanine. In an earlier analysis of roughly 610 of the donors, sequences lacking an unambiguous match to a single V gene segment were excluded. An earlier analysis of approximately 590 of the donors classified V segments as functional when productive rearrangements were above 56.7% and as segregating when the standard deviation between donors was above 5%. To diagnose cytomegalovirus status from the catalog of TCR beta chain sequences, a statistical classification framework was built. V and J gene assignment, in a later analysis, came from comparing TCR nucleotide sequences with IMGT/GENE-DB human TR gene sequences. Using the TCRdist pipeline, a later analysis assigned CDR3 sequences along with most-parsimonious VDJ recombination scenarios. In a later analysis, each TCR beta chain was defined by its CDR3 amino acid sequence together with its V-gene family, and reads lacking a unique V-gene family were excluded. As a way to deal with suspected cross-contamination and a sequencing artifact, a later analysis dropped approximately 570 nucleotide sequences that were highly shared and had low generation probability. In a later analysis, a clonal expansion index was calculated for each public chain from normalized within-repertoire ranks of inferred template counts. In a later analysis, generation probabilities were computed with a VDJ recombination model fitted to out-of-frame rearrangements, and the resulting probabilities were checked against IGoR. Hypergeometric tests were used in a later analysis to score TCR-TCR, TCR-HLA and TCR-CMV co-occurrence, with a repertoire-size bias correction applied to the TCR pairs. False discovery rates were estimated in a later analysis by permuting HLA or CMV assignments 20 times. In a later analysis, co-occurring TCRs were grouped using DBSCAN, with TCRdist sequence similarity added in when clustering inside HLA-allele-positive subsets. Repertoires with fewer than 30,000 or more than 120,000 public chains were left out of co-occurrence clustering, as were a handful of repertoires with anomalous nucleotide sharing. Held by TCRdb, this immuneACCESS table contains in-frame sequences only and omits some clones. Under half of the omission traces to an unresolved V gene where checked; the cause of the rest is unknown. Clone size and V and J calls were adopted from that table, with D and trimming inferred from the DNA. This sample gives 150,000 to 200,000 clones in total; around 86% of them show up just once. 1.5% to 2% of the sample lies in the top ten.

General findings and caveats noted by the study authors: Seventeen rarely observed V segments, including chromosome 9 orphons, were excluded from the earlier analysis of several hundred of the donors because counts were too low. The authors suggested that the approach could potentially be extended to other disease states and immunological phenotypes. The only immune exposure information available for the cohort was CMV serostatus. A further reported finding was that TCR beta sequences accurately predicted the HLA-A and HLA-B alleles for most subjects in the first cohort. According to a later analysis, TCR association rates differed among HLA loci, with DRB1 alleles showing the most associated TCRs and HLA-C alleles showing the fewest. The study gave a list of around 170 TCR beta chains associated with cytomegalovirus. In a later genetic analysis, a missense DCLRE1C variant was associated with V-gene and J-gene trimming of TCR beta chains, and the association was replicated in an independent cohort. Linkage disequilibrium might explain the correlated functional status among segregating V segments, but an unknown experimental factor could not be excluded. Assigning TCR associations to individual alleles was difficult when HLA alleles, especially DR and DQ, strongly co-occurred. In an earlier analysis of several hundred of the donors, most TCR beta V segments were observed in productive rearrangements about 87% or about 30% of the time, broadly matching IMGT annotations. Sequencing depth was assumed to be roughly uniform across donors in the presence/absence analyses, though that assumption may not hold. Most CMV-associated TCR beta chains appeared to be HLA-restricted in a later analysis, and the HLA associations seemed to be driven largely by CMV exposure. In a later analysis, over 15,000 TCR beta sequences were associated with specific HLA alleles at a false discovery rate of 0.05. Because some donors lacked HLA typing at each locus, the association tests relied only on the typed subset. Some IMGT-functional V segments, including TRBV6-2 and TRBV6-3, could not be distinguished by the 87-base-pair reads and were therefore excluded. The cohort was sequenced for TCR beta chains only, and without alpha or paired-chain data the features that could be detected were limited. Most TCR sequences were seen in very few donors, while some public TCRs were found in many individuals. A later genetic analysis reported fewer N-insertions in productive TCRs among donors in an Asian-associated ancestry cluster than the approximately 670-donor mean. In a later analysis, several top co-occurrence clusters were reported to appear linked to parvovirus B19, influenza, CMV and Epstein-Barr virus. Compared with equally common non-associated chains, HLA-associated TCR beta chains in a later analysis were more clonally expanded and had lower generation probabilities. A cluster of highly shared sequence variants was judged likely to be a technical artifact of the sequencing pipeline. In vitro tests confirmed that a few of the cytomegalovirus-associated TCR beta chains recognize cytomegalovirus antigens. In both the original and validation cohorts, the classifier was reported to diagnose cytomegalovirus status with high specificity and sensitivity.

The cohort comprised some 680 healthy bone marrow donors. All cohort members were sampled while nominally healthy, although unrecorded immune exposures were likely present. The donor tested CMV seronegative and was one of the 352 seronegative cohort members. Each donor provided a peripheral blood sample, and peripheral blood mononuclear cells were used for TCR beta sequencing. The Qiagen DNeasy Blood Extraction Kit was used to extract genomic DNA from the blood cell samples. Trimming at the junction amounts to 7 bases on V and 2 bases on J, and the germline ends lie 11 bases apart. Reading the germline V gene gives CDR1 SGHVS and CDR2 FNYEAQ. Inclusive of the bounding cysteine and phenylalanine, the CDR3 is 13 residues long. Just the 39-base CDR3 DNA is kept, in frame starting at base 1.

This chain is built from TRBV7-6 and TRBJ2-5, with TRBD1 as a weak D call on 5 bases. The specimen sequenced was PBMCs. The source of this sequence is a woman aged 18-29 years in good health and CMV-seronegative. The nucleotide sequence is given as TGTGCCAGCAACCGACAGCCACAAGAGACCCAGTACTTC. Translated, it gives CASNRQPQETQYF.